Following are 25 T cell receptor beta chains from one sample sequenced in a study of T cell changes during pregnancy in multiple sclerosis. Libraries were prepared by immunoSEQ multiplex PCR; TCRdb keeps only in-frame clonotypes and omits some of them. The table shows around 31,000 clones, with around 90% occurring only once. Material: CD4+ T cells from peripheral blood mononuclear cells, obtained in the first trimester of pregnancy. The source is a female donor with multiple sclerosis, enrolled in a pregnancy study.

This rearrangement joins TRBV5-4 to TRBJ2-3; no clear D gene. The V and J ends lost 1 base and 1 base respectively, with 4 bases between them. Germline V gives CDR1 SGHNT, CDR2 YYREEE (reference sequence). This CDR3 spans 13 amino acids. The CDR3 DNA reads TGTGCCAGCAGCTTGTGGCGCACAGATACGCAGTATTTT. It yields the protein CASSLWRTDTQYF.

The chain uses TRBV18 and TRBJ2-1; possibly TRBD1 for D (6 bases). CDR3 length equals 15 residues. Germline CDR1 and CDR2: KGHSH and LQKENI. The V gene lost 6 bases and the J gene lost 0 bases, with 12 bases spanning the gap. In DNA, the CDR3 is TGTGCCAGCTCCCCCGGACAGAGCTCCTACAATGAGCAGTTCTTC. Translated, it gives CASSPGQSSYNEQFF.

V gene TRBV4-3 combines with J gene TRBJ2-3; D unresolved. Germline assignment: CDR1 LGHNA and CDR2 YSLEER. This CDR3 has 14 residues. V lost 0 bases and J 2 bases, leaving 6 bases between the germline ends. CDR3 residues: CASSQDINTDTQYF. For the CDR3, the DNA is TGCGCCAGCAGCCAAGATATTAACACAGATACGCAGTATTTT.

The J gene is TRBJ1-1, the V gene TRBV5-4; 8 bases are shared with TRBD1. V was clipped by 5 bases and J by 2 bases; unmatched bases: 11. CDR1 SGHNT and CDR2 YYREEE come from the germline V gene (reference sequence). The CDR3 covers 16 residues. The CDR3 nucleotides read TGTGCCAGCAGTTCAGGGGGCTTGGTTTCTAACACTGAAGCTTTCTTT. Its translation is CASSSGGLVSNTEAFF.

The gene calls are TRBV10-3 and TRBJ1-2; D remains unclear. Trimming pared 3 bases from V and 2 bases from J, leaving 10 bases between. This CDR3 region has 14 residues. Germline CDR1 ENHRY, CDR2 SYGVKD. CDR3 amino acids: CAISELIQNYGYTF. CDR3 nucleotides: TGTGCCATCAGTGAACTCATCCAAAACTATGGCTACACCTTC.

The chain has TRBV4-1 and TRBJ1-4; 8 bases line up with TRBD1. Trimming at V came to 3 bases and at J to 8 bases, leaving 11 bases not matched to a gene. The CDR3 runs 16 residues. Germline assignment: CDR1 MGHRA and CDR2 YSYEKL. The CDR3 coding sequence is TGCGCCAGCAGCCACCAAATGACAGGGGTCGGGGAAAAACTGTTTTTT. It encodes CASSHQMTGVGEKLFF.

The chain recombines TRBV13 with TRBJ1-1, with 7 bases fitting TRBD1. This CDR3 has 12 amino acids. V was clipped by 8 bases and J by 3 bases; unmatched bases: 3. Looked up from germline, CDR1 is PRHDT and CDR2 is FYEKMQ (reference sequence). CDR3 coding DNA: TGTGCCAGCTCGGGACAGTACACTGAAGCTTTCTTT. Translation gives CASSGQYTEAFF.

This clone has only a few counts. The chain is built from TRBV6-1 and TRBJ2-7; no firm D call. The CDR3 has 12 residues. V was shortened by 3 bases and J by 5 bases, with 8 bases between the two germline ends. CDR1 MNHNS and CDR2 SASEGT come from the germline V gene. The CDR3 sequence: CASSEAFNEQYF. The CDR3 DNA reads TGTGCCAGCAGTGAGGCTTTTAACGAGCAGTACTTC.

The chain couples TRBV7-6 to TRBJ1-6, with D unresolved. The CDR3 sequence is 15 residues long. Germline CDR1 reads SGHVS; CDR2 reads FNYEAQ. The V gene lost 0 bases and the J gene lost 8 bases, with 11 bases spanning the gap. The DNA for the CDR3 is TGTGCCAGCAGCTTAGCGGGAGCCCCAGATTCACCCCTCCACTTT. It specifies CASSLAGAPDSPLHF.

Concerning this clone itself: The identical CDR3 is also encoded by other nucleotide sequences in the sample. The chain couples TRBV11-2 to TRBJ2-7; 9 nucleotides align to TRBD1. J gave up 7 bases and V 3 bases, and 10 bases lay outside the gene matches. Germline-derived CDR1 and CDR2 are SGHAT and FQNNGV. This CDR3 region has 15 residues. The chain's CDR3 is CASSLAGTGSAEQYF. The CDR3 DNA reads as TGTGCCAGCAGCTTGGCCGGGACAGGGAGCGCAGAGCAGTACTTC. The complete variable domain, with remaining parts taken from reference TRBV11-2 and TRBJ2-7, reads EAGVAQSPRYKIIEKRQSVAFWCNPISGHATLYWYQQILGQGPKLLIQFQNNGVVDDSQLPKDRFSAERLKGVDSTLKIQPAKLEDSAVYLCASSLAGTGSAEQYFGPGTRLTVT.

V and J are TRBV7-2 and TRBJ1-5; D unresolved. The CDR3 length is 13 residues. The germline V gene encodes CDR1 SGHTA and CDR2 FQGNSA. V was pared by 0 bases and J by 6 bases, with 6 bases between. CDR3 sequence (DNA): TGTGCCAGCAGCTTAGCGGCCCGTCAGCCCCAGCATTTT. Protein product: CASSLAARQPQHF.

The chain has TRBV19 and TRBJ1-5; 8 nucleotides agree with TRBD1. The CDR3 runs 16 residues. Germline V CDR1 and CDR2: LNHDA, SQIVND (reference sequence). V trimming: 6 bases; J trimming: 6 bases; junction bases outside the gene matches: 13. In DNA form, the CDR3 reads TGTGCCAGTAGCCTTTCGGGACAGGATCGGGGTCAGCCCCAGCATTTT. This codes for CASSLSGQDRGQPQHF.

V and J are TRBV18 and TRBJ1-3; 8 positions match TRBD1. The CDR3 covers 17 residues. Germline CDR1 is KGHSH and CDR2 is LQKENI. J was trimmed by 0 bases and V by 5 bases; bases with no gene match: 9. The DNA for the CDR3 is TGTGCCAGCTCATCCGGGACAGGCGCCTTCTCTGGAAACACCATATATTTT. Translation: CASSSGTGAFSGNTIYF.

This clone was seen once. The CDR3 spells CASSPPRGTQYF. The CDR3, as DNA: TGTGCCAGCAGCCCCCCCCGGGGTACGCAGTATTTT. The V call is TRBV9, the J call TRBJ2-3, with D perhaps TRBD2 (5 bases). There are 12 residues in the CDR3. V was pared by 4 bases and J by 8 bases, with 11 bases between. The germline V gene encodes CDR1 SGDLS and CDR2 YYNGEE.

The chain is built from TRBV5-1 and TRBJ2-2, with 9 bases matching TRBD1. J lost 1 base, V lost 8 bases, and 6 bases had no gene match. Per germline, CDR1 SGHRS and CDR2 YFSETQ. The CDR3 is 15 amino acids. CDR3 in DNA: TGCGCCAGTAGGACAGGGGAATTGAACACCGGGGAGCTGTTTTTT. Its protein is CASRTGELNTGELFF.

The J gene is TRBJ1-1, the V gene TRBV29-1, with TRBD1 matching 7 bases. The V gene end was trimmed by 3 bases and the J gene end by 2 bases; junction bases not matched to a gene: 3. Germline values: CDR1 SQVTM, CDR2 ANQGSEA. The CDR3 covers 13 residues. The chain's CDR3 is CSVDGTVNTEAFF. The CDR3 coding sequence is TGCAGCGTTGATGGGACAGTAAACACTGAAGCTTTCTTT. Drawing the rest from reference TRBV29-1 and TRBJ1-1, the complete variable domain is SAVISQKPSRDICQRGTSLTIQCQVDSQVTMMFWYRQQPGQSLTLIATANQGSEATYESGFVIDKFPISRPNLTFSTLTVSNMSPEDSSIYLCSVDGTVNTEAFFGQGTRLTVV.

The chain carries TRBV4-1 and TRBJ1-5; D not certain. CDR1 and CDR2 (germline): MGHRA, YSYEKL. Trimming cost V 5 bases and J 7 bases, with 15 bases left between them. The CDR3 is made up of 14 amino acids. The CDR3 reads CASSEVVEAQPQHF. The CDR3 DNA reads as TGCGCCAGCAGCGAAGTTGTAGAGGCGCAGCCCCAGCATTTT.

This sequence joins TRBV2 and TRBJ1-6; 10 bases line up with TRBD1. Germline trimming cut 7 bases from V and 10 bases from J; bases unmatched to any gene: 4. The germline gives CDR1 SNHLY, CDR2 FYNNEI. The CDR3 covers 13 residues. CDR3 sequence (DNA): TGTGCCAGCATACGACAGGGGGCGTCACCCCTCCACTTT. Its protein product is CASIRQGASPLHF.

J is TRBJ1-2 and V is TRBV5-5, with D maybe TRBD1 (5 bases). The CDR3 runs to 13 residues. V lost 6 bases and J 7 bases, leaving 16 bases between the germline ends. The germline V gene has CDR1 SGHKS and CDR2 YYEKEE (reference sequence). The CDR3 loop reads CASTIPGGSGYTF. In nucleotides, the CDR3 is TGTGCCAGCACCATCCCGGGGGGTTCTGGCTACACCTTC.

This chain connects TRBV15 to TRBJ1-2, with D possibly matching TRBD1 (6 bases). CDR1 and CDR2 from the germline V gene are LNHNV and YYDKDF (reference sequence). CDR3 length: 16 residues. V was trimmed by 6 bases and J by 2 bases, leaving 19 bases between them. The CDR3, as DNA: TGTGCCACCAGTCCAATACGGCAGGGGCTGAACTATGGCTACACCTTC. It yields the protein CATSPIRQGLNYGYTF.

The chain uses TRBV6-5 and TRBJ1-2, with 7 bases matching TRBD1. Germline V gene sequence: CDR1 MNHEY, CDR2 SVGAGI. This CDR3 is 15 amino acids long. V lost 2 bases and J lost 1; bases outside the gene matches: 4. In nucleotides, the CDR3 is TGTGCCAGCAGTTACAGGGGGCTAGATAACTATGGCTACACCTTC. This encodes CASSYRGLDNYGYTF.

This sequence joins TRBV6-1 and TRBJ2-7; D remains unclear. Trimming took 2 bases from V and 1 from J, leaving 9 bases between them. Germline V gene sequence: CDR1 MNHNS, CDR2 SASEGT. The CDR3 spans 14 residues. The CDR3 loop is CASSEKTTSYEQYF. In DNA form, the CDR3 reads TGTGCCAGCAGTGAAAAGACAACGTCCTACGAGCAGTACTTC.

Here the CDR3 DNA reads TGCGCCAGCAGCTTGGACGAAGGAGGCAATCAGCCCCAGCATTTT. Translation: CASSLDEGGNQPQHF. V usage is TRBV5-1 and J usage is TRBJ1-5; no firm D call. Germline V gene lookup returns CDR1 SGHRS and CDR2 YFSETQ. The CDR3 is 15 amino acids. The V gene lost 0 bases and the J gene lost 2 bases, with 9 bases spanning the gap.

The count of this clone is one. The CDR3 coding sequence is TGCGCCAGCAGGAGGTCGCAGGGGCTGAACACTGAAGCTTTCTTT. Residues: CASRRSQGLNTEAFF. The chain joins TRBV5-1 to TRBJ1-1, with TRBD1 as a possible D gene (6 bases). The CDR3 is 15 amino acids. Germline-derived CDR1 and CDR2 are SGHRS and YFSETQ. Trimming took off 5 bases at V and 0 bases at J, with 14 bases between the two ends.

The chain has TRBV7-9 and TRBJ2-3; no clear D. CDR3 size: 13 residues. Germline lookup yields CDR1 SEHNR and CDR2 FQNEAQ (reference sequence). Trimming shortened V by 3 bases and J by 5 bases, and 9 bases separated the two germline ends. The CDR3 coding sequence is TGTGCCAGCAGCTTCGGGTCCGGAGATACGCAGTATTTT. Its translation is CASSFGSGDTQYF.